These T cell receptor beta chains were read from a single sample in a study of shared clonotypes between healthy human individuals. Profiled with immunoSEQ multiplex PCR; TCRdb holds only in-frame clones, not every one. The repertoire has roughly 2.2 million clones, about 90% of them found once; the top ten carry approximately 0.4%. The sequencing sample was made of naive CD4+ T cells from PBMCs. These receptors all stem from a man aged 18 to 30 in good health. Some clones in this sample may be carry-over from other donors' samples. Both conserved end residues are trimmed from each CDR3. Fields, in order: CDR3 protein, V gene, J gene.

ASSTKPGTGNEQY	TRBV7-9	TRBJ2-7
ASSPTTGTTEAF	TRBV9	TRBJ1-1
SARTGANTEAF	TRBV29-1	TRBJ1-1
ASSTARVRGYT	TRBV19	TRBJ1-2
ASSPLRQGATPTNEKLF	TRBV18	TRBJ1-4
ASSKVPDTEAF	TRBV5-1	TRBJ1-1
ASSLRRGGDTQY	TRBV28	TRBJ2-3
ATSRIQVNYGYT	TRBV15	TRBJ1-2
ASSRTGGGPYEQY	TRBV9	TRBJ2-7
ASRGGRGSYNEQF	TRBV27	TRBJ2-1
ASSYSGLSYEQY	TRBV6-6	TRBJ2-7
ASSLWDFIDTQY	TRBV28	TRBJ2-3
ASSRRAQGNEQF	TRBV7-8	TRBJ2-1
ASSQAGGRNQPQH	TRBV5-1	TRBJ1-5
ASRDRGSSYEQY	TRBV28	TRBJ2-7
AWSVGARGSPLH	TRBV30	TRBJ1-6
ASSHPIGQGAGEQF	TRBV4-2	TRBJ2-1
ASSHALGQGATEAF	TRBV4-1	TRBJ1-1
ASSQVRTGGSPNYGYT	TRBV4-1	TRBJ1-2
ASSMGQLSSYNSPLH	TRBV7-9	TRBJ1-6
ASSLVGTESYNEQF	TRBV7-6	TRBJ2-1
ASSLATGTGSYEQY	TRBV5-1	TRBJ2-7
ASSQGTAGGIYEQY	TRBV4-2	TRBJ2-7
ASSLVAGGSTDTQY	TRBV5-1	TRBJ2-3
ASSPWTGGALNTEAF	TRBV5-4	TRBJ1-1
ASSLEQLATNEKLF	TRBV7-6	TRBJ1-4
ASSLSSTYEQY	TRBV6-5	TRBJ2-7
ASSDREGPEGYT	TRBV2	TRBJ1-2
ASSLEGTSGSYNEQF	TRBV11-3	TRBJ2-1
AWRDRGLYGYT	TRBV30	TRBJ1-2
ASSETSSGRVTGELF	TRBV6-1	TRBJ2-2
AWSSTGFPPLH	TRBV30	TRBJ1-6
ASNPGGGNTIY	TRBV6-6	TRBJ1-3
ASSTPPFWGAAYNEQF	TRBV9	TRBJ2-1
ASTLRGTEQY	TRBV13	TRBJ2-7
ASSQLPGLAGEGVYNEQF	TRBV28	TRBJ2-1
AWSVRQAYNSPLH	TRBV30	TRBJ1-6
ASSDGRVWNEQF	TRBV2	TRBJ2-1
ASSLGGAGNQPQH	TRBV5-4	TRBJ1-5
ASSLTPARGPTEAF	TRBV5-1	TRBJ1-1